The clone carrying this TCR beta chain was counted many times. As yet, its antigen is unknown. This specimen belongs to a study of T cells in Graves' hyperthyroidism and ophthalmopathy. When ophthalmopathy did not progress within 18 months, Graves' hyperthyroidism was considered stable. Study-wide findings and caveats: Most thyroid clonotypes that were expanded above 0.001 also turned up in blood.

Amplification yielded TCR beta CDR3 regions, with RNA transcripts as the source. HTBI primers were the set used in a first-round RT-PCR of the TCR CDR3. MiXCR, run by TCRdb on the multiplex PCR reads, gives a single entry per CDR3 protein. This table holds roughly 700,000 distinct CDR3 sequences, roughly 17% found once. The receptor's source is a man aged 50 to 60 with Graves' hyperthyroidism. The sample comprised blood.

The DNA of the CDR3 is TGTGCCAGCAGTTTTTCCCCAGGCAGCTACAATGAGCAGTTCTTC. Amino acids: CASSFSPGSYNEQFF. V and J are TRBV12-3 or TRBV12-4 and TRBJ2-1; no firm D call. CDR3 length: 15 amino acids. Trimming cost V 3 bases and J 3 bases, with 12 bases left between them.